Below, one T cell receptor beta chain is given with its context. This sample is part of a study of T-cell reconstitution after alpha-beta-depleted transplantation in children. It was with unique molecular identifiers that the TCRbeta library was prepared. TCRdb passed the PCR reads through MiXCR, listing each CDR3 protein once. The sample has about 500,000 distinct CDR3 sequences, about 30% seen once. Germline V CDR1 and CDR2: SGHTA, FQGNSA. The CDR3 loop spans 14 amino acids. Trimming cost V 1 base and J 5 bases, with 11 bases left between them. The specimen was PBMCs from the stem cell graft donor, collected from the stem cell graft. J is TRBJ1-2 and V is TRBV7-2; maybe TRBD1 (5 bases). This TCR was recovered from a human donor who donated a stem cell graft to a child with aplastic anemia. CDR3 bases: TGTGCCAGCAGCTTAGTGGCAGGGCTATATGGCTACACCTTC. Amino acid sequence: CASSLVAGLYGYTF.